The entry that follows covers one T cell receptor beta chain sequence. Methods used by the authors: Estimation of nucleated cell counts relied on the amplification of reference gene primers. TCRdb's table, derived via immunoSEQ multiplex PCR, lists solely in-frame clones and lacks some. The D gene and trimming were derived from the DNA, and the V and J assignments and clone size from that table. The profile covers about 200,000 clones, with more than 65% appearing a single time and about 13% taken by the ten largest. CDR1 and CDR2 from the germline V gene are MGHDK and SYGVNS. Trimming at V came to 3 bases and at J to 0 bases, leaving 6 bases not matched to a gene. The CDR3 runs 16 residues. This record belongs to a study of blood T cell repertoires in COVID-19. Study context: Collection of acute and convalescent COVID-19 samples took place in the United States, Italy and Spain.

This TCR came from a human donor in a cohort sampled during active COVID-19. The rearrangement links TRBV25-1 to TRBJ2-3, with 7 bases matching TRBD2. Sequences were obtained from peripheral blood. As DNA, the CDR3 is TGTGCCAGCAGTGATACTAGCGACGATAGCACAGATACGCAGTATTTT. The encoded protein is CASSDTSDDSTDTQYF.